Sequencing of this T cell receptor (beta chain) was carried out in a study of T cells after yellow fever vaccination. TCRdb re-derived calls from the 5' RACE reads in MiXCR, one entry per CDR3 protein. Here the sample spans about 330,000 distinct CDR3 sequences, 4.1% being singletons. The CDR3 runs 15 residues. Trimming shortened V by 5 bases and J by 0 bases, and 11 bases separated the two germline ends. The chain has TRBV12-3 or TRBV12-4 and TRBJ1-3; D is undetermined. The specimen was PBMCs, collected 5 days after the yellow fever booster vaccination. The clonotype was recovered from a man younger than 30 who received the YFV17D yellow fever vaccine. Here the CDR3 reads CASSPQSSSGNTIYF. The CDR3 coding sequence is TGTGCCAGCAGTCCACAATCGAGCTCTGGAAACACCATATATTTT.